A selection of T cell receptor beta chains follows, all from one sample in a study of T cell responses to AZD1222 COVID-19 vaccine. Here immunoSEQ multiplex PCR was the method, and the copy in TCRdb shows in-frame clones only, minus some. The sample contains around 120,000 clones, approximately 93% of which appear only once. The starting material was peripheral blood, obtained on day 0 of AZD1222 vaccination. The receptors were gathered from an adult in good health. The conserved cysteine and the conserved F or W are not part of the CDR3 here.

V gene,CDR3 protein
TRBV27,ASTSGETQY
TRBV2,ASKGNSYNEQF
TRBV28,ASSLWTSGSGSYNEQF
TRBV4-2,ASSQEGGFHNEQF
TRBV19,ASSMNRDTGELF
TRBV28,ASKIGQGFPGANVLT
TRBV28,ASTPRTDTQY
TRBV7-3,ASSFMSSPPYNEQF
TRBV5-4,ASSLGQGQDSPLH
TRBV27,ASRRHINEKLF
TRBV14,ASSLSATNEKLF
TRBV20-1,SASTGPDNQPQH
TRBV19,ASSTLAGVYNEQF
TRBV5-8,ASSLGGITETQY
TRBV11-3,ASSSLDYEQY
TRBV18,ASSPVTSGRREQF
TRBV19,ASSIGTGNQPQH
TRBV9,ASSVGGLSPLYGYT
TRBV30,AWSSTGGGYYEQY
TRBV6-1,ASSEGPGLSYEQY
TRBV15,ATSRYREGGETQY
TRBV5-1,ASSLLQGVANTEAF
TRBV6-5,ASRIGGTKNIQY
TRBV28,ASSLDWDRDQPQH
TRBV28,ALRRSGGVEGMTEAF
TRBV28,ASSDTLTEWDTEAF
TRBV10-2,ASSESVGHEQY
TRBV27,ASSLRPGGLTNYGYT
TRBV4-1,ASSPRQSSGNTIY
TRBV3-1/TRBV3-2,ASSQGDRGAYGYT
TRBV4-1,ASSQTASVRNEQF
TRBV24-1,ATSDPTTGKETQY
TRBV4-2,ASSQDPGPNSPLH
TRBV4-1,ASSQVQGEGDTQY
TRBV25-1,ASQRTLGYEQY
TRBV7-8,ASAPGGERPQH
TRBV6-5,ASSYSSLAITNEQF
TRBV5-6,ASSLDSTGGLEKAF
TRBV6-1,ASSEIYNTEAF
TRBV7-8,ASSLAGAGNTIY
TRBV10-1,ASSVNPGQPNTGELF
TRBV27,ASSLETNSPLH
TRBV27,ASSLSASVSWGDNEQF
TRBV28,ASLRRPDTQY
TRBV5-8,ASSWDVRSGNTIY
TRBV3-1/TRBV3-2,ASSPRRWTGANEKLF
TRBV10-2,ASSEIGFSNQPQH
TRBV18,ASSPTFGTSGKETQY
TRBV28,ASSPRTAPYEQY
TRBV15,ATSRGPYNEQF
TRBV5-5,ASSLFIRETQY
TRBV7-9,ASSLAPGSPHYEQY
TRBV5-6,ASSSLLGAGSEQY
TRBV19,ASTFLKGDLGTGELF
TRBV3-1/TRBV3-2,ASSHLTNNEQF
TRBV6-5,ASSRTGFGAQY